What follows is one TCR beta chain and its context. Trimming cost V 2 bases and J 1 base; bases outside gene matches: 0. The CDR3 is 16 residues long. Germline values: CDR1 MNHEY, CDR2 SMNVEV (reference sequence). This table comes from immunoSEQ multiplex PCR, and its TCRdb copy is limited to in-frame clones, with some not included. The sample has a few hundred thousand clones, approximately 89% seen once. Exposed enrollees encountered a COVID-19 case at some point within 2 weeks before study entry. The sample belongs to a study of blood T cell repertoires in COVID-19. Study in general: In each case, the material was cDNA or gDNA derived from T cells, B-cell-depleted T cells, or PBMCs.

The sequence was collected from a middle-aged woman who had been exposed to COVID-19. The specimen was PBMCs or T cells enriched from blood (not recorded which). The gene calls are TRBV27 and TRBJ2-3, with TRBD2 identical over 13 bases. CDR3 residues: CASSLGLAGGTDTQYF. CDR3 DNA: TGTGCCAGCAGTTTAGGACTAGCGGGGGGCACAGATACGCAGTATTTT.